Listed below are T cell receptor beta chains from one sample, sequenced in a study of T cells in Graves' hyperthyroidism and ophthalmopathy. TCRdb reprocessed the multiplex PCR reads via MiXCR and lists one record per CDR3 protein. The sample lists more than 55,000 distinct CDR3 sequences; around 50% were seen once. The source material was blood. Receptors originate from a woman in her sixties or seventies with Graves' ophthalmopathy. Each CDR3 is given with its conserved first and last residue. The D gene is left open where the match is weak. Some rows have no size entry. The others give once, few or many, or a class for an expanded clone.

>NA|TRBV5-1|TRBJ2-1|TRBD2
TGCGCCAGTCAGGCGGGAGATAACAATGAGCAGTTCTTC
CASQAGDNNEQFF
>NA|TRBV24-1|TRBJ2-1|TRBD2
TGTGCCACCAGTGATTTAGCGGGAGTGGTCTATGAGCAGTTCTTC
CATSDLAGVVYEQFF
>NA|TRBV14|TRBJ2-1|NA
TGTGCCAGCTCATCCGAGAGGGACAAACGTGGGGATGAGCAGTTCTTC
CASSSERDKRGDEQFF
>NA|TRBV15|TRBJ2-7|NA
TGTGCCACCAGCAGCCCTATTTGGGGCGGACCTTCTACCTACGAGCAGTACTTC
CATSSPIWGGPSTYEQYF
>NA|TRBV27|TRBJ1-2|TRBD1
TGTGCCAGCAGTTTATATTCGGGACAGGGGGTTAACTATGGCTACGCCTTC
CASSLYSGQGVNYGYAF
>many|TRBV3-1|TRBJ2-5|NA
TGTGCCAGCAGCCCCCGTCTGGGTGGCCAAGAGACCCAGTACTTC
CASSPRLGGQETQYF
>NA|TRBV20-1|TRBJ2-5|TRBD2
TGCAGTGCTAGAGTGGAATCGAGGGCTAGCGGGAGACAAGAGTCCCAGTACTTT
CSARVESRASGRQESQYF
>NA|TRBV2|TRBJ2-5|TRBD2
TGTGCCAGCAGCGTAACTAGCGGGGGGCAGGAGACCCAGTACTTC
CASSVTSGGQETQYF
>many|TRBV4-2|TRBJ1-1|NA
TGTGCCAGCAGCCAAGAATTAGGGGGGGCGAACACTGAAGCTTTCTTT
CASSQELGGANTEAFF
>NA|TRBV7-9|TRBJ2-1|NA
TGTGCCAGCAGCTTAGCGGGAAGAGGCAATGAGCAGTTCTTC
CASSLAGRGNEQFF
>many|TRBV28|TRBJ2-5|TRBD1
TGTGCCAGCGGGACAGACTACCAAGAGACCCAGTACTTC
CASGTDYQETQYF
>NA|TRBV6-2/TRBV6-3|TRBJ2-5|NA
TGTGCCACCACTGACAGACAAGAGACCCAGTACTTC
CATTDRQETQYF
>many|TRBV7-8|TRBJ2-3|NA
TGTGCCAGCAGCTTATTCGAAGGTAGCGCAGATACGCAGTATTTT
CASSLFEGSADTQYF
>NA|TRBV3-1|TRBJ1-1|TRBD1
TGTGCCAGCAGCCACGGGACAGGGGGCTTTGGCACTGAAGCTTTCTTT
CASSHGTGGFGTEAFF
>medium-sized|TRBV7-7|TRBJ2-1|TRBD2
TGTGCTAGCAGCTTAGACGGGACTAGCGGCTACAATGAGCAGTTCTTC
CASSLDGTSGYNEQFF
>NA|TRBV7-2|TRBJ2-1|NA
TGTGCCAGCAACTCCCCCAGGGCCGACACTGAAGCTTTCTTC
CASNSPRADTEAFF
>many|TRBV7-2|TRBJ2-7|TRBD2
TGTGCCAGCAGCTTAGAGGGGACTAGCGCCACCTACGAGCAGTACTTC
CASSLEGTSATYEQYF
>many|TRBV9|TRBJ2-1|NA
TGTGCCAGCAGCGTAGAGGGGGGGCTAGGCAGTGAGCAGTTCTTC
CASSVEGGLGSEQFF
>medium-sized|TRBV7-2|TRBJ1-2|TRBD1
TGTGCCAGCGGTCGGAGGACAGGGAACGGCTACACCTTC
CASGRRTGNGYTF
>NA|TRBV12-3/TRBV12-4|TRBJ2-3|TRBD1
TGTGCCAGCAGTTTATTCGGGACAGAACCTAGAGGGACAGATACGCAGTATTTT
CASSLFGTEPRGTDTQYF
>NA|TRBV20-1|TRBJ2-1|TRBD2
TGCAGTGCTAGGACTAGCGGGAGCTGGGAGCAGTTCTTC
CSARTSGSWEQFF
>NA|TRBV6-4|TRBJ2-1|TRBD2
TGTGCCAGCAGTGACGCGGGGGGAACCTTCCATGAGCAGTTCTTC
CASSDAGGTFHEQFF
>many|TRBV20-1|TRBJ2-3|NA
TGCAGTGCTTTGAGGGGGAGAGATACGCAGTATTTT
CSALRGRDTQYF
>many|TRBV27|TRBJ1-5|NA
TGTGCCAGCAGTTTGGGGGCCAATCAGCCCCAGCATTTT
CASSLGANQPQHF
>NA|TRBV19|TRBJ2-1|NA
TGTGCCAGTAGGGGTAGCGGATTTCTCGAACAGTTCTTC
CASRGSGFLEQFF
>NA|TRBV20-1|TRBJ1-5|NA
TGCAGTGCTAGTCCAGCAGGGGAGCAGCCCCAGCATTTT
CSASPAGEQPQHF
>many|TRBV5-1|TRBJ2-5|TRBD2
TGCGCCAGCAGCTTGGCGGGGGGGCCGGAGCGTTGGGAGACCCAGTACTTC
CASSLAGGPERWETQYF
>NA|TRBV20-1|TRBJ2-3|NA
TGCAGTGCATCCGACGGGAGCTCCTACAATGAGCAGTATTTT
CSASDGSSYNEQYF
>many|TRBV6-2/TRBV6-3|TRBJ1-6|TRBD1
TGTGCCAGCAGTTACTCCCCGGGACAGGGGGATTCACCCCTCCACTTT
CASSYSPGQGDSPLHF
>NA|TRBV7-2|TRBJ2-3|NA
TGTGCCAGTAGCTTGGAAAAAGATACGCAGTATTTT
CASSLEKDTQYF
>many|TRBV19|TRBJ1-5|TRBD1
TGTGCCAGTAGTATAGATCGGGACAGGGGGATTCAGCCCCAGCATTTT
CASSIDRDRGIQPQHF
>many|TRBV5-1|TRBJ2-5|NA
TGCGCCAGCAGCCGCACATTGGAGACCCAGTACTTC
CASSRTLETQYF
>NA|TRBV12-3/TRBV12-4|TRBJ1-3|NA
TGTGTCAGCAGTTTTGAGGCGTTCTCTGGAAACACCATATATTTT
CVSSFEAFSGNTIYF
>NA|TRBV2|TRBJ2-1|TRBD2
TGTGCCGGAGGGACTAGCGTAAACAATGAGCAGTTCTTC
CAGGTSVNNEQFF
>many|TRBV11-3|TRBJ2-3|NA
TGTGCCAGCAGCCTAGAGGACAGCTCCACAGATACGCAGTATTTT
CASSLEDSSTDTQYF
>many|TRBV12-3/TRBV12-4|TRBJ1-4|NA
TGTGCCAGCAGTTTTCTCTTTAATGAAAAACTGTTTTTT
CASSFLFNEKLFF
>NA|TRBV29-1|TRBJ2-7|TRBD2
TGCAGCGTCGGGACTAGCGCAACCTACGAGCAGTACTTC
CSVGTSATYEQYF
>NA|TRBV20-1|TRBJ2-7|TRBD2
TGCAGTGCTACTAGCGGGAGCGAGCAGTACTTC
CSATSGSEQYF
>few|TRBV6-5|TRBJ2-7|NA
TGTGCCAGCAGCCTTGGGGTGGGGCCCTCGTACGAGCAGTACTTC
CASSLGVGPSYEQYF
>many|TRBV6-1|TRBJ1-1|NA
TGTGCCAGCAGGGTTGCAGGGCTGAACACTGAAGCTTTCTTT
CASRVAGLNTEAFF
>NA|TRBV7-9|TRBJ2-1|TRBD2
TGTGCCAGCAGCTCAGAGGTAGGACTAGCGGGAGTCAATGAGCAGTTCTTC
CASSSEVGLAGVNEQFF